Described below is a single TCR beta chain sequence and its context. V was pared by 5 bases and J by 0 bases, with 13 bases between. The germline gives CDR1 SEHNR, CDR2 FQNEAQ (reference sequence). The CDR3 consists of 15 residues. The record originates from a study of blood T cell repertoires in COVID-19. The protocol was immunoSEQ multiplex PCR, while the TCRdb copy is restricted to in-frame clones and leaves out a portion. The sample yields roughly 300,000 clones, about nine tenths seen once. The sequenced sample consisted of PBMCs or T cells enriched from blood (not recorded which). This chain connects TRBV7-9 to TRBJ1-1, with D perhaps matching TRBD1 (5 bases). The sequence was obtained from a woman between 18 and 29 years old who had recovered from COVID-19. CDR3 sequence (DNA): TGTGCCAGCAGCCCTGACGGACATTTGAACACTGAAGCTTTCTTT. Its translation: CASSPDGHLNTEAFF.